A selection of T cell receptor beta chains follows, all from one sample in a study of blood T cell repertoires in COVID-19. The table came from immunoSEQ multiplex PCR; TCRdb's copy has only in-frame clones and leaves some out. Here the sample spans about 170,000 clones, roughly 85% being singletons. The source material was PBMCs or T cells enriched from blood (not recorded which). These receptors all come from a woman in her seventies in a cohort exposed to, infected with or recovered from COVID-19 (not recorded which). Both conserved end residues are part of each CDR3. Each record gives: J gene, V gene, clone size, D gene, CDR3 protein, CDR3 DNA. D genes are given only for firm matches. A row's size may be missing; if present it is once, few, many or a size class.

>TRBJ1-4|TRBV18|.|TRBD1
CASSPRPGQGGNEKLFF
TGTGCCAGCTCGCCTAGACCGGGACAGGGTGGGAATGAAAAACTGTTTTTT
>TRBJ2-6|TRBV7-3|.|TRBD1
CASSLKGQGATGANVLTF
TGTGCCAGCAGCTTAAAGGGACAGGGGGCGACCGGGGCCAACGTCCTGACTTTC
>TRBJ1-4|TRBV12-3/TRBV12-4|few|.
CASGWREEKLFF
TGTGCCAGCGGGTGGCGGGAAGAAAAACTGTTTTTT
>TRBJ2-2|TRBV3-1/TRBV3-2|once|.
CASRVSGNTGELFF
TGTGCCAGCAGAGTCAGCGGTAACACCGGGGAGCTGTTTTTT
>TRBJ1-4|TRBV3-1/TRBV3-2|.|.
CASSQGPEKLFF
TGTGCCAGCAGCCAAGGGCCCGAAAAACTGTTTTTT
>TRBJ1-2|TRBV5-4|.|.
CASSLDPGSGDGYTF
TGTGCCAGCAGCTTGGATCCGGGATCCGGGGATGGCTACACCTTC
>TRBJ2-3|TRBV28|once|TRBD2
CASSPASGSTDTQYF
TGTGCCAGCAGTCCAGCTAGCGGGAGCACAGATACGCAGTATTTT
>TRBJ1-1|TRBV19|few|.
CASSIDRARTEAFF
TGTGCCAGTAGTATAGACAGGGCTCGCACTGAAGCTTTCTTT
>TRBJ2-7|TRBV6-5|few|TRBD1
CASSYRDRAYEQYF
TGTGCCAGCAGTTACCGGGACAGGGCCTACGAGCAGTACTTC
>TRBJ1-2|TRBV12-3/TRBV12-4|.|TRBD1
CASSPGQGLGYTF
TGTGCCAGCAGCCCGGGACAGGGTCTGGGCTACACCTTC
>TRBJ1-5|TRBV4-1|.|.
CASSLTPPQGFSQPQHF
TGCGCCAGCAGCCTCACCCCCCCCCAGGGCTTTAGTCAGCCCCAGCATTTT
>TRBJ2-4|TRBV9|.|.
CASSSLDIPGNIQYF
TGTGCCAGCAGCTCCCTTGACATTCCTGGGAACATTCAGTACTTC
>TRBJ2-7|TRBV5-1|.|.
CASSLGALTGEQYF
TGCGCCAGCAGCTTGGGGGCCCTCACAGGGGAGCAGTACTTC
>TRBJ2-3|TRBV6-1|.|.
CASSARDSASTDTQYF
TGTGCCAGCAGTGCCCGGGACTCAGCTAGCACAGATACGCAGTATTTT
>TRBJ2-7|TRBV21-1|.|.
CASLDFLRGPYEQYF
TGTGCCAGCCTCGACTTCCTCAGGGGACCATACGAGCAGTACTTC
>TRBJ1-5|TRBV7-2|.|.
CASSRDFSNQPQHF
TGTGCCAGCAGCCGGGACTTTAGCAATCAGCCCCAGCATTTT
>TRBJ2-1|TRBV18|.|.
CASSTSNSYNEQFF
TGTGCCAGCTCGACTTCTAACTCCTACAATGAGCAGTTCTTC
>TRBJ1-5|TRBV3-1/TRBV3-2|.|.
CASSQVPQYQPQHF
TGTGCCAGCAGCCAAGTTCCTCAGTACCAGCCCCAGCATTTT
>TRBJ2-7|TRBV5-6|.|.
CASSLLVTTTYEQYF
TGTGCCAGCAGCTTATTGGTCACAACCACCTACGAGCAGTACTTC
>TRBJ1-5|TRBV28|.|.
CASSYIPGLQHF
TGTGCCAGCAGTTATATCCCAGGTCTCCAGCATTTT
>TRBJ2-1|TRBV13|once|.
CASSFVRNNEQFF
TGTGCCAGCAGCTTCGTCAGAAACAATGAGCAGTTCTTC
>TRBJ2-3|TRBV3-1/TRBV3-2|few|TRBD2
CASSQVIFGNAGTSGTDTQYF
TGTGCCAGCAGCCAAGTAATCTTCGGGAACGCCGGGACTAGCGGCACAGATACGCAGTATTTT
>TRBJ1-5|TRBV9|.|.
CASSATGGALEPQHF
TGTGCCAGCAGCGCAACAGGTGGTGCCCTGGAGCCCCAGCATTTT
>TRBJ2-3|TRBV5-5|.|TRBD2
CASSLGGGGTDTQYF
TGTGCCAGCAGCCTGGGCGGGGGAGGCACAGATACGCAGTATTTT
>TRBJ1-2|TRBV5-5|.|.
CASSLSRDTYGYTF
TGTGCCAGCAGCTTGTCGCGCGACACCTATGGCTACACCTTC
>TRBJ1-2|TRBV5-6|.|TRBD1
CASSLEGQGYGYTF
TGTGCCAGCAGCTTGGAAGGACAGGGATATGGCTACACCTTC
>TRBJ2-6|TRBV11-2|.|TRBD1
CASSVRTGASSGANVLTF
TGTGCCAGCAGCGTTAGGACAGGGGCCTCCTCTGGGGCCAACGTCCTGACTTTC
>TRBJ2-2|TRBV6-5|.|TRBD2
CASSYSRSGGTGELFF
TGTGCCAGCAGTTACTCTAGGTCGGGAGGGACCGGGGAGCTGTTTTTT
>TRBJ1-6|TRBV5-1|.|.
CASSLGTNNNSPLHF
TGCGCCAGCAGCTTGGGGACAAACAATAATTCACCCCTCCACTTT
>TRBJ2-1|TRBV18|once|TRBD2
CASSPGSLTSGNNEQFF
TGTGCCAGCTCACCAGGATCACTGACTAGCGGAAACAATGAGCAGTTCTTC
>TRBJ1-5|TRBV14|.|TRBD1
CASSQGPQGPNQPQHF
TGTGCCAGCAGCCAAGGCCCACAGGGGCCGAATCAGCCCCAGCATTTT
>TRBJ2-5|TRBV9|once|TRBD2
CASSVGLAGRQETQYF
TGTGCCAGCAGCGTAGGACTAGCGGGTAGACAAGAGACCCAGTACTTC
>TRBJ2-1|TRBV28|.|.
CASSFTDTVHEQFF
TGTGCCAGCAGTTTTACGGACACTGTCCATGAGCAGTTCTTC
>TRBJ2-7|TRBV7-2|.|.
CASRLRPGQEYEQYF
TGTGCCAGCAGACTACGACCGGGACAAGAGTACGAGCAGTACTTC
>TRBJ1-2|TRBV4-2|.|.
CASSQGADSGYTF
TGTGCCAGCAGCCAAGGGGCTGATTCGGGCTACACCTTC
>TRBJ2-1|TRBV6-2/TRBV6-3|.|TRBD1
CASSTGTELNEQFF
TGTGCCAGCAGTACAGGGACAGAGTTAAATGAGCAGTTCTTC
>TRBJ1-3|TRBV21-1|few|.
CASSKEVPRESSGNTIYF
TGTGCCAGCAGCAAAGAAGTCCCAAGGGAGAGCTCTGGAAACACCATATATTTT
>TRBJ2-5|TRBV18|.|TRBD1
CASSPPTGWGETQYF
TGTGCCAGCTCACCCCCGACAGGGTGGGGAGAGACCCAGTACTTC
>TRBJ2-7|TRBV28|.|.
CASTFGVTYEQYF
TGTGCCAGCACCTTCGGGGTGACCTACGAGCAGTACTTC
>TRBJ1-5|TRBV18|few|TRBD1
CASSPGQGGGQPQHF
TGTGCCAGCTCACCAGGACAGGGGGGCGGTCAGCCCCAGCATTTT